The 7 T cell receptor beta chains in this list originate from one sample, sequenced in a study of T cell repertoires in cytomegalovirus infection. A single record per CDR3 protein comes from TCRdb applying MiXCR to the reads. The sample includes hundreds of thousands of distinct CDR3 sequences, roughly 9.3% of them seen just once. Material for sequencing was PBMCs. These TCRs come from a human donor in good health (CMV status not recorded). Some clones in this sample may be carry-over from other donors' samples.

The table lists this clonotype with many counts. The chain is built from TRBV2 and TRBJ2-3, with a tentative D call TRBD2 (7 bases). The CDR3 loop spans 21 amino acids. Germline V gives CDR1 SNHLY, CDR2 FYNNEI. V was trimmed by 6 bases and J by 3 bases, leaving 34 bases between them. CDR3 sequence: CASSAPSYRSGGGRPTDTQYF. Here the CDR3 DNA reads TGTGCCAGCAGCGCACCTTCCTATCGGAGTGGGGGGGGCAGACCAACAGATACGCAGTATTTT.

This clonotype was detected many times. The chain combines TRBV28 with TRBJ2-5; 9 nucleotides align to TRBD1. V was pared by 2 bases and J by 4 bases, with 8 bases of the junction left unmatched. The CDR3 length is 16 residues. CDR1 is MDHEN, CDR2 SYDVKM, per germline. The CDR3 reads CASSLRGGGQGETQYF. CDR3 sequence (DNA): TGTGCCAGCAGTTTACGAGGAGGGGGACAGGGAGAGACCCAGTACTTC. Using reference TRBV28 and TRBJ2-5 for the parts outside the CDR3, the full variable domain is DVKVTQSSRYLVKRTGEKVFLECVQDMDHENMFWYRQDPGLGLRLIYFSYDVKMKEKGDIPEGYSVSREKKERFSLILESASTNQTSMYLCASSLRGGGQGETQYFGPGTRLLVL.

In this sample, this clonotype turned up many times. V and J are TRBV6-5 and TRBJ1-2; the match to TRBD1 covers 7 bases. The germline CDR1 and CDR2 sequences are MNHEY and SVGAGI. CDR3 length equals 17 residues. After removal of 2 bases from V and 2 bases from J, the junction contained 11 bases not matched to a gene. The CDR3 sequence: CASSYGIGGAPNYGYTF. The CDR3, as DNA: TGTGCCAGCAGTTACGGTATAGGGGGCGCCCCCAACTATGGCTACACCTTC.

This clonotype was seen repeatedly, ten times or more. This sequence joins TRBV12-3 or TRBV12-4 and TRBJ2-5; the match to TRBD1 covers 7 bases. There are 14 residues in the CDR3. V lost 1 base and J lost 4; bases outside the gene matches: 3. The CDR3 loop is CASSLGNRGETQYF. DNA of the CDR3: TGTGCCAGCAGTTTAGGCAACAGGGGAGAGACCCAGTACTTC.

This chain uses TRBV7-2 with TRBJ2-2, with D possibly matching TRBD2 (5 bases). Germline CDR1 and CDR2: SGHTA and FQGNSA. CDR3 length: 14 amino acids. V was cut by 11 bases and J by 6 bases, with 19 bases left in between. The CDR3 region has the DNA TGTGCCTTCAGCTTAGTCCGGGATCCCGGGGAGCTGTTTTTT. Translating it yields CAFSLVRDPGELFF. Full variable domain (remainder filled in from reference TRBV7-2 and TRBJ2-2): GAGVSQSPSNKVTEKGKDVELRCDPISGHTALYWYRQSLGQGLEFLIYFQGNSAPDKSGLPSDRFSAERTGGSVSTLTIQRTQQEDSAVYLCAFSLVRDPGELFFGEGSRLTVL.

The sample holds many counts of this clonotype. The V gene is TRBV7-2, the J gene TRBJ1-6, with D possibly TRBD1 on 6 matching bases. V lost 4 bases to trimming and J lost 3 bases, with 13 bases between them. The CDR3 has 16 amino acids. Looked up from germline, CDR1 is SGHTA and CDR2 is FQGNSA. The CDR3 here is CASSSSTGLYNSPLHF. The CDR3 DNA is TGTGCCAGCAGCTCGTCGACAGGACTCTATAATTCACCCCTCCACTTT.

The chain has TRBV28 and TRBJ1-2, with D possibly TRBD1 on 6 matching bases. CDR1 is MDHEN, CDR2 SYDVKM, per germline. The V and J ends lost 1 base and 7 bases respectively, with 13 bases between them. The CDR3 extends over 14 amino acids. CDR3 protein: CASSLSGASGGYTF. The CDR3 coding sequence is TGTGCCAGCAGTTTATCAGGGGCTAGTGGTGGCTACACCTTC.